The rows below give T cell receptor beta chains drawn from one sample of a study of blood T cell repertoires in COVID-19. Libraries were prepared by immunoSEQ multiplex PCR; TCRdb keeps only in-frame clonotypes and omits some of them. The repertoire holds some 52,000 clones, with 84% as singletons. What was sequenced was peripheral blood. These receptors were collected from a man aged 45-65 years with acute or convalescent COVID-19. Both conserved end residues are part of each CDR3. D genes are given only for firm matches. Clone size is stated in some rows and not others, as once, few, many or a class when expanded.

V	size	D	length	J	DNA	CDR3
TRBV6-2/TRBV6-3	few	TRBD2	15	TRBJ2-5	TGTGCCAGCAGTTACCGGCGGGGGGGAGAAGAGACCCAGTACTTC	CASSYRRGGEETQYF
TRBV5-1	NA	NA	15	TRBJ1-1	TGCGCCAGCCACCTTCAGGTCGGTGGGGGCGTTGAAGCTTTCTTT	CASHLQVGGGVEAFF
TRBV28	NA	TRBD1	15	TRBJ2-7	TGTGCCACCACCGCCCGGGACAGGGAGTCCTACGAGCAGTACTTC	CATTARDRESYEQYF
TRBV12-3/TRBV12-4	NA	TRBD1	13	TRBJ1-2	TGTGCCAGCAGGGGGGACAGGGAGAATGGCTACACCTTC	CASRGDRENGYTF
TRBV10-1	NA	TRBD2	13	TRBJ2-1	TGCGCCAGCAGACTAGCGGGCTGGTTACTGCAGTTCTTC	CASRLAGWLLQFF
TRBV7-6	once	NA	17	TRBJ2-4	TGTGCCAGCAGCCCCTACCGGAGTGTAGATGATAAAAACATTCAGTACTTC	CASSPYRSVDDKNIQYF
TRBV7-9	NA	TRBD1	13	TRBJ1-2	TGTGCCAGCAGTCCCACAGGGGACTATGGCTACACCTTC	CASSPTGDYGYTF
TRBV15	NA	TRBD2	14	TRBJ2-3	TGTGCCACCAGCAGCATTAGCGGGACAGATACGCAGTATTTT	CATSSISGTDTQYF
TRBV15	NA	NA	17	TRBJ2-1	TGTGCCACCAGCAGAGATGCCCCGAACAGGGCCCTCAATGAGCAGTTCTTC	CATSRDAPNRALNEQFF
TRBV6-5	NA	TRBD1	15	TRBJ2-3	TGTGCCAGCAGGGGGACAGGGGGCAACGCAGATACGCAGTATTTT	CASRGTGGNADTQYF
TRBV5-6	NA	NA	14	TRBJ1-2	TGTGCCAGCAGCTTGCGGTCCCCTAACTATGGCTACACCTTC	CASSLRSPNYGYTF
TRBV5-6	NA	TRBD1	17	TRBJ2-2	TGTGCCAGCAGCTCGAGACCGGGACAGGGTTGGACCGGGGAGCTGTTTTTT	CASSSRPGQGWTGELFF
TRBV5-4	NA	TRBD2	15	TRBJ2-3	TGTGCCAGCAGCTTGCCAACGGGGGGGCCTGATACGCAGTATTTT	CASSLPTGGPDTQYF
TRBV29-1	NA	NA	13	TRBJ1-2	TGCAGCGTTGCCCACCGGACGCGGGATGGCTACACCTTC	CSVAHRTRDGYTF
TRBV9	once	NA	18	TRBJ1-2	TGTGCCAGCAGCGTAGGGTTGGGGGCCGAGTACGTGAACTATGGCTACACCTTC	CASSVGLGAEYVNYGYTF
TRBV5-4	NA	TRBD2	17	TRBJ2-1	TGTGCCAGCAGCTTGGCCGCCGGGACTAGCGGGGGTAATGAGCAGTTCTTC	CASSLAAGTSGGNEQFF
TRBV13	NA	NA	14	TRBJ1-1	TGTGCCAGCAGCTTAGGGGTAGGGGGCACTGAAGCTTTCTTT	CASSLGVGGTEAFF
TRBV6-1	once	NA	15	TRBJ2-3	TGTGCCAGCAGTGAGCAGGGTCACATCACAGATACGCAGTATTTT	CASSEQGHITDTQYF
TRBV19	few	NA	16	TRBJ2-7	TGTGCCAGTAGTCCACACGGGGGACAGCCAACCTACGAGCAGTACTTC	CASSPHGGQPTYEQYF
TRBV18	NA	NA	14	TRBJ2-7	TGTGCCAGCTCACTAGACCGGGGTACCTACGAGCAGTACTTC	CASSLDRGTYEQYF
TRBV4-1	NA	NA	15	TRBJ1-4	TGCGCCAGCAGCCAACGATACAGGGTTAATGAAAAACTGTTTTTT	CASSQRYRVNEKLFF
TRBV5-5	NA	NA	14	TRBJ1-4	TGTGCCAGCAGCCTAGGCGGGGGGTATGAAAAACTGTTTTTT	CASSLGGGYEKLFF
TRBV28	NA	NA	16	TRBJ2-2	TGTGCCAGCAGTTACCCATCGGTGACTGGCACCGGGGAGCTGTTTTTT	CASSYPSVTGTGELFF
TRBV2	NA	NA	13	TRBJ2-7	TGTGCCAGCAGTGATGGAGATACCTACGAGCAGTACTTC	CASSDGDTYEQYF
TRBV19	NA	TRBD1	15	TRBJ1-6	TGTGCCAGTAGTATATCCGGGACAGGCAACTCACCCCTCCACTTT	CASSISGTGNSPLHF
TRBV6-1	NA	NA	14	TRBJ1-2	TGTGCCAGCAGTGAAGCAGGGGTTGGTTATGGCTACACCTTC	CASSEAGVGYGYTF
TRBV28	NA	TRBD2	15	TRBJ2-1	TGTGCCAGCAGTCGACTAGCGGGAGGGTCAAATGAGCAGTTCTTC	CASSRLAGGSNEQFF
TRBV5-1	NA	NA	14	TRBJ2-1	TGCGCCAGCAGCTTGCCGAGCTCCTACAATGAGCAGTTCTTC	CASSLPSSYNEQFF
TRBV7-3	few	NA	18	TRBJ2-4	TGTGCCAGCAGCTTCCCCCCCGCCGGACACGACAGGCAGAACATTCAGTACTTC	CASSFPPAGHDRQNIQYF
TRBV27	NA	TRBD2	17	TRBJ2-3	TGTGCCAGCAGTTTATCATCAGCGGGGGTCTTCGGAGATACGCAGTATTTT	CASSLSSAGVFGDTQYF
TRBV9	NA	NA	16	TRBJ1-4	TGTGCCAGCAGCGTAGACCACAGCAAATCTAATGAAAAACTGTTTTTT	CASSVDHSKSNEKLFF
TRBV10-3	NA	NA	15	TRBJ2-1	TGTGCCGGAGGAGATAGCGGTCTAAGGGGCAATGAGCAGTTCTTC	CAGGDSGLRGNEQFF
TRBV28	NA	TRBD1	16	TRBJ1-5	TGTGCCAGCAGTTTAACACAGGGGGTGTTATATCAGCCCCAGCATTTT	CASSLTQGVLYQPQHF
TRBV7-9	NA	NA	18	TRBJ2-3	TGTGCCAGCAGCTTAGGGCCCCTATTTTCGGGGAGCACAGATACGCAGTATTTT	CASSLGPLFSGSTDTQYF
TRBV7-3	NA	NA	12	TRBJ2-7	TGTGCCAGCAGCGGGAGTGGTCACGAGCAGTACTTC	CASSGSGHEQYF
TRBV3-1/TRBV3-2	once	NA	15	TRBJ2-2	TGTGCCAGCAGTGCAAATAGGGGCGGCACCGGGGAGCTGTTTTTT	CASSANRGGTGELFF
TRBV12-3/TRBV12-4	NA	TRBD1	13	TRBJ1-2	TGTGCCAGCAGCCAAACAGGGGGTGGAGGCTACACCTTC	CASSQTGGGGYTF
TRBV10-3	NA	NA	14	TRBJ2-5	TGTGCCATCAGTGAGCCGACTAGGGCGGAGACCCAGTACTTC	CAISEPTRAETQYF
TRBV28	NA	TRBD1	14	TRBJ1-4	TGTGCCAGCAGTTTACCAGACAGGGACGAAAAACTGTTTTTT	CASSLPDRDEKLFF
TRBV19	NA	NA	15	TRBJ2-2	TGTGCCAGTAGTATTGGCCCGGCGGGCACCGGGGAGCTGTTTTTT	CASSIGPAGTGELFF
TRBV11-1	NA	NA	14	TRBJ2-3	TGTGCCAGCAGCTTAGACAGATACACAGATACGCAGTATTTT	CASSLDRYTDTQYF
TRBV19	NA	NA	15	TRBJ1-4	TGTGCCAGTAGGCATGACCGACAATTCAGTGAAAAACTGTTTTTT	CASRHDRQFSEKLFF
TRBV6-5	NA	TRBD2	15	TRBJ2-3	TGTGCCAGCAGTTACGGCCTGACTAGCGCAGATACGCAGTATTTT	CASSYGLTSADTQYF
TRBV19	NA	TRBD1	13	TRBJ1-2	TGTGCCAGTAGTATGACAGGGGGCTATGGCTACACCTTC	CASSMTGGYGYTF
TRBV29-1	once	TRBD1	12	TRBJ1-4	TGCAGCGTTGGGGCAGGGGGAGAAAAACTGTTTTTT	CSVGAGGEKLFF